Below, one T cell receptor beta chain is given with its context. The sample is drawn from a study of blood T cells in healthy people across ages. The V gene lost 5 bases and the J gene lost 11 bases, with 27 bases spanning the gap. CDR3 length: 16 amino acids. The germline V gene encodes CDR1 MNHEY and CDR2 SVGEGT. Alongside a J-beta primer mix, a sample-barcoded 5' primer served in a second PCR lasting about 7 to 12 cycles. Using its own MiXCR run on the 5' RACE reads, TCRdb lists one record per CDR3 protein. The table records about a million distinct CDR3 sequences, roughly 47% of them present only once. The donors, healthy Caucasians from Russia, were aged roughly 6 to 90.

The sample was blood. The clonotype comes from a woman aged 55-69 years in good health. The rearrangement links TRBV6-2 or TRBV6-3 to TRBJ2-5; D ambiguous. The CDR3 sequence is CASSQDIGWSRNEQYF. Here the CDR3 DNA reads TGTGCCAGCAGTCAAGACATTGGCTGGAGCCGTAATGAGCAGTACTTC.